This TCR beta chain was sequenced for a study of T cell responses to AZD1222 COVID-19 vaccine. Study observations and caveats: Targeting of unmutated variant regions was reportedly seen in nearly half of spike-specific TCRs. Spike regions recognized by vaccine-associated CD4 TCRs spanned the protein, led by 160-218 and 743-854.

V shed 6 bases and J 11 bases; nucleotides not matched to a gene: 7. The CDR3 length is 13 residues. Germline values: CDR1 MDHEN, CDR2 SYDVKM. A note on this clone: As yet, its antigen is unknown.

Sequencing used immunoSEQ multiplex PCR; TCRdb keeps in-frame clones, though not all of them. Among 60,000 to 90,000 clones listed, about 83% were seen once. Sequences were derived from peripheral blood, sampled 28 days after the second dose of the MenACWY control vaccine. The receptor was isolated from an adult who received the MenACWY meningococcal vaccine as a control. The rearrangement uses TRBV28 and TRBJ2-1, with 10 bases lining up with TRBD2. The CDR3 DNA reads as TGTGCCAGCAGCCCCCGGACTAGCGGAAAGCAGTTCTTC. Protein: CASSPRTSGKQFF.